This T cell receptor beta chain emerged from a study of blood T cell repertoires in COVID-19 (dated by TCRdb to the early 2020s). For the study in its entirety: Samples from collaborators originated in the United States, Italy and Spain and spanned both the acute and convalescent phases of COVID-19. The material from the prospective study consisted of cDNA or gDNA derived from T cells, B-cell-depleted T cells, or PBMCs. Deeply sampled blood TCRbeta repertoires from subjects exposed to, actively infected with, or recovered from COVID-19 were included in the dataset. A freely available public database, intended as a resource for researchers studying the immune response to SARS-CoV-2, is where the repertoires were released. Samples were obtained from the ongoing ImmuneRACE study (first 160 participants) and from approximately 1,200 subjects provided by 6 global collaborators. A de-identified subject ID, COVID-19 status, age in years and sex were almost always included in the sample metadata. Where available, HLA class I and class II types were taken from metadata supplied by the sample provider and were not determined by assay-based typing.

The immunoSEQ Assay, a bias-controlled multiplex PCR, was used to amplify TCRbeta CDR3 regions from genomic DNA. The study's own analysis went as follows. The number of nucleated cells in each sample was estimated from the amplification of reference gene primers within the assay. To quantify the absolute abundance of each unique TCRbeta CDR3 rearrangement, sequence reads were collapsed and filtered. For each sample, productive Simpson clonality was calculated by taking the square root of Simpson's diversity index across productive rearrangements. As stored in TCRdb, this immuneACCESS dataset retains in-frame rearrangements with V and J assigned. A fraction of the clones does not appear; measured against another copy, unresolved V genes explain less than half of the discrepancy, and the remainder lacks a known reason. V and J calls and clone size are given by that table; D and trimming were obtained from the DNA. The sample table records some 120,000 clones; about 74% of these occur just once. The top ten clones comprise around 5.5% of the sample.

This clone was recorded a few times. Its antigen target is currently unknown. Per-base quality was not reported, and no clone a single base away is much larger than it. The collaborating institutions used their own protocols to collect whole blood in K2EDTA tubes. For TCRbeta analysis, collaborators shipped samples as frozen whole blood, isolated PBMCs, or DNA extracted from either of those sample types. Taken from cysteine to phenylalanine, the CDR3 has 14 residues. Only the CDR3 region is kept as DNA, spanning 42 bases read in frame from base 1. Taken from the germline V gene (reference sequence), the CDR1 and CDR2 loops are LNHDA and SQIVND. V loses 5 bases, J loses 3 bases, and the germline ends lie 11 bases apart. Overall study results and their limits: The amount of clinical and demographic metadata varied by source and participant and was provided uncurated.

The rearranged chain carries TRBV19 and TRBJ1-5; perhaps TRBD1 is the D gene, with 6 bases matching. This sequence originates from a man aged 55-75 years with acute or convalescent COVID-19. Sequenced input: peripheral blood. CDR3 region: CASSLTGHNQPQHF. The base sequence is TGTGCCAGTAGTTTGACAGGACACAATCAGCCCCAGCATTTT.